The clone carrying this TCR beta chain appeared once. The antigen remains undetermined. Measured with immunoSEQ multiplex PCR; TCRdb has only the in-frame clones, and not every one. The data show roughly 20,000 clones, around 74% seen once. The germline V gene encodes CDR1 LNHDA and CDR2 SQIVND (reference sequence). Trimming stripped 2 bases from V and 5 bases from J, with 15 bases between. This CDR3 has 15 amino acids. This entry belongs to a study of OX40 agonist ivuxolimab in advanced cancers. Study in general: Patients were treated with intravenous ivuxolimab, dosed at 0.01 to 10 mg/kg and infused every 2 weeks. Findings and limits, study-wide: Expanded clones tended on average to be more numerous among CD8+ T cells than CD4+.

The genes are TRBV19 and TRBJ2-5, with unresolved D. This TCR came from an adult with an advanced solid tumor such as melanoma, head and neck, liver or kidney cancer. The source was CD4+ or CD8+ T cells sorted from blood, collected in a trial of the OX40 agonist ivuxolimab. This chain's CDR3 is CASSILLDGEETQYF. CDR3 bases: TGTGCCAGTAGTATATTATTGGATGGCGAGGAGACCCAGTACTTC. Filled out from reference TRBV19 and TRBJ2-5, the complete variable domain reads DGGITQSPKYLFRKEGQNVTLSCEQNLNHDAMYWYRQDPGQGLRLIYYSQIVNDFQKGDIAEGYSVSREKKESFPLTVTSAQKNPTAFYLCASSILLDGEETQYFGPGTRLLVL.